This record covers a single T cell receptor beta chain. The germline CDR1 and CDR2 sequences are SEHNR and FQNEAQ (reference sequence). After removal of 5 bases from V and 2 bases from J, the junction contained 8 bases not matched to a gene. The CDR3 runs 15 residues. The data belong to a study of blood T cell repertoires in COVID-19. Turning to the study itself: Specimens from acute and convalescent COVID-19 originated in the United States, Italy and Spain. In each case, the material was cDNA or gDNA derived from T cells, B-cell-depleted T cells, or PBMCs.

Authors' methods: Amplification from reference gene primers served as the basis for estimated nucleated cell counts. The data were produced by immunoSEQ multiplex PCR, yet TCRdb's version contains in-frame clones alone and is incomplete. Clone size and the V and J calls come from that table; the DNA yielded D and trimming. The table has some 250,000 clones, about 73% seen once. The sequence was collected from a woman older than 75 with acute or convalescent COVID-19. The genes are TRBV7-9 and TRBJ2-5; 7 bases map to TRBD1. The sequencing input was peripheral blood. CDR3 amino acids: CASSRRGTAQETQYF. Written as DNA, the CDR3 is TGTGCCAGCAGCCGCAGAGGGACAGCACAAGAGACCCAGTACTTC.